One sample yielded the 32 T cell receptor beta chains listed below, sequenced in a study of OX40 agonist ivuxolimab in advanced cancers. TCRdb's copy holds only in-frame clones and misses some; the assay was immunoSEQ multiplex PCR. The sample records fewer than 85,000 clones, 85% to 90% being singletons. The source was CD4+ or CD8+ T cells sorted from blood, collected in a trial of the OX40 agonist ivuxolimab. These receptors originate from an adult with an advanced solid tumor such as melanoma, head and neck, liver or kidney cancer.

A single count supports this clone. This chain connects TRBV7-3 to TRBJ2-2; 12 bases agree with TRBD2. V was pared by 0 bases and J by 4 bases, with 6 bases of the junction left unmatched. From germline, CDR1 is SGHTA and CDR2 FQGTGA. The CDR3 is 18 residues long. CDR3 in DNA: TGTGCCAGCAGCTTAACCCCGACTAGCGGGAGTTCCACCGGGGAGCTGTTTTTT. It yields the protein CASSLTPTSGSSTGELFF.

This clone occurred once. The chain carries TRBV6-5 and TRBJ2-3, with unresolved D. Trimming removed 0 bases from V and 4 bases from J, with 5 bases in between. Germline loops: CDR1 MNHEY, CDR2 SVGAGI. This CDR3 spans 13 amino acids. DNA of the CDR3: TGTGCCAGCAGTTACTCGACTGCAGATACGCAGTATTTT. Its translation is CASSYSTADTQYF.

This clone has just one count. CDR3 bases: TGTGCCAGCACCCTAAGGGACACTAAAAACACTGAAGCTTTCTTT. This gives the protein CASTLRDTKNTEAFF. This chain uses TRBV2 with TRBJ1-1; D may be TRBD1 (6 bases). V dropped 7 bases and J dropped 2 bases, with 17 bases sitting between them. Germline CDR1 SNHLY, CDR2 FYNNEI. The CDR3 spans 15 residues.

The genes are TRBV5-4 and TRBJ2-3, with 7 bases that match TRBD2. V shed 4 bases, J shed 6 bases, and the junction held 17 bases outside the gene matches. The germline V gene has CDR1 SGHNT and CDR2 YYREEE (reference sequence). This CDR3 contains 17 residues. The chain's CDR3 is CASSLPGVAGWVDTQYF. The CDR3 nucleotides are TGTGCCAGCAGCCTTCCGGGGGTAGCGGGTTGGGTGGATACGCAGTATTTT.

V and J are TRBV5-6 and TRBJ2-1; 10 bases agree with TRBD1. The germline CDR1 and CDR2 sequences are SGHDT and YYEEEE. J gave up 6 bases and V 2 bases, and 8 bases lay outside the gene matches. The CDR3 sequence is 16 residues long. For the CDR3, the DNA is TGTGCCAGCAGCTTCCTAGACAGGGGGCACATCAATGAGCAGTTCTTC. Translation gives CASSFLDRGHINEQFF. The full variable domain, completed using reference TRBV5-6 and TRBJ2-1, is DAGVTQSPTHLIKTRGQQVTLRCSPKSGHDTVSWYQQALGQGPQFIFQYYEEEERQRGNFPDRFSGHQFPNYSSELNVNALLLGDSALYLCASSFLDRGHINEQFFGPGTRLTVL.

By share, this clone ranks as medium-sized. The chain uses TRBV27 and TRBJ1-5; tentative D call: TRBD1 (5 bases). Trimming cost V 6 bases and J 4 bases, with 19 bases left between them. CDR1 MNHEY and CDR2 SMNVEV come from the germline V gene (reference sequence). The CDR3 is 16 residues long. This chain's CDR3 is CASSPQRRQPNQPQHF. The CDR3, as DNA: TGTGCCAGCAGCCCCCAAAGACGACAGCCTAATCAGCCCCAGCATTTT.

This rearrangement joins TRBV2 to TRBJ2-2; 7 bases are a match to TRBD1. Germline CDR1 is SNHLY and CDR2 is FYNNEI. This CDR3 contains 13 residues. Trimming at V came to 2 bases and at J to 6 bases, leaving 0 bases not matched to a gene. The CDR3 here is CASSEQGAGELFF. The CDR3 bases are TGTGCCAGCAGTGAACAGGGGGCCGGGGAGCTGTTTTTT.

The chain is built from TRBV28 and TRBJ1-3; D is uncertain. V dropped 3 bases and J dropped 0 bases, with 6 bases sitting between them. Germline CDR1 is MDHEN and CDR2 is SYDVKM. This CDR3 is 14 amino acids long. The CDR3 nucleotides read TGTGCCAGCAGTTTGGGGAGCTCTGGAAACACCATATATTTT. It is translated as CASSLGSSGNTIYF.

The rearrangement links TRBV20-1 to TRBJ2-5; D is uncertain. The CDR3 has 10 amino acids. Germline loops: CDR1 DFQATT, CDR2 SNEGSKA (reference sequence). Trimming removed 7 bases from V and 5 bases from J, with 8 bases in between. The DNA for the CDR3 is TGCAGTGTTGGAGAGGAGACCCAGTACTTC. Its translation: CSVGEETQYF.

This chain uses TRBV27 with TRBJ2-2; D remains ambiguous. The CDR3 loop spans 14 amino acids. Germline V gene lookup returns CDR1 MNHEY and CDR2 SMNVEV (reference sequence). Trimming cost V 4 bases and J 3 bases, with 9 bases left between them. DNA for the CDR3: TGTGCCAGCAGTTCCTGGGGTCACACCGGGGAGCTGTTTTTT. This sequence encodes CASSSWGHTGELFF.

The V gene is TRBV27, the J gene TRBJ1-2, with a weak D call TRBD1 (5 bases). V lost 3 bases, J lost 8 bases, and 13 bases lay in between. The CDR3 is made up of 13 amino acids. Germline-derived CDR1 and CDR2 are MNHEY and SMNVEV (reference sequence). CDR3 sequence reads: CASSFYQGNGYTF. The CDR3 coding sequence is TGTGCCAGCAGTTTCTATCAGGGCAACGGCTACACCTTC.

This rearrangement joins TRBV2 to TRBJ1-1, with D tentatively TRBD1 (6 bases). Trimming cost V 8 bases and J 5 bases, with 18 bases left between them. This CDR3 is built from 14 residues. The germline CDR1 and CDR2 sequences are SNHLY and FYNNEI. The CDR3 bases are TGTGCCAGCTACAGGGAACAGCTGGGGACTGAAGCTTTCTTT. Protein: CASYREQLGTEAFF.

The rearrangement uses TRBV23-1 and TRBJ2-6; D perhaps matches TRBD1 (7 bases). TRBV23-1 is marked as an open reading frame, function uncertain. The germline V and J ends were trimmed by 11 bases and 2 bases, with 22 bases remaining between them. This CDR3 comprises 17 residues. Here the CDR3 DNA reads TGCGCCCGACCCGGGGGCAGGGGGTCCCCTGGGGCCAACGTCCTGACTTTC. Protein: CARPGGRGSPGANVLTF.

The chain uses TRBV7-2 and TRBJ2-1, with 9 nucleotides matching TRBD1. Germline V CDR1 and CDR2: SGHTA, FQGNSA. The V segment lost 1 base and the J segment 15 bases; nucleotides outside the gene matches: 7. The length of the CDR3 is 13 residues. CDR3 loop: CASSLGLDRGRFF. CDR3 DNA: TGTGCCAGCAGCTTAGGCCTTGACAGGGGGAGGTTCTTC.

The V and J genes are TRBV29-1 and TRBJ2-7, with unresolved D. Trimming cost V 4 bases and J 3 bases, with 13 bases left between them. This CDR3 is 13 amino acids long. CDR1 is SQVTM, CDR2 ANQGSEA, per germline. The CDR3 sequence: CSVVVYSNYEQYF. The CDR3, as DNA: TGCAGCGTTGTGGTATACTCAAACTACGAGCAGTACTTC.

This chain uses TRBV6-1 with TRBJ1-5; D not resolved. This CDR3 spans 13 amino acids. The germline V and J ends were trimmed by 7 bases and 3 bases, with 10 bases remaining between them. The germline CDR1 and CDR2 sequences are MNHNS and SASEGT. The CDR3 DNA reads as TGTGCCAGCATGGCTGGGGACAATCAGCCCCAGCATTTT. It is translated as CASMAGDNQPQHF.

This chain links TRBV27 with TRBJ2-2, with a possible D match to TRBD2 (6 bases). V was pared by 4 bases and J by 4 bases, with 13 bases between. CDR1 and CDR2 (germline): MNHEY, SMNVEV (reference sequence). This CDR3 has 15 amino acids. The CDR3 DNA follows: TGTGCCAGCAGTTATGTTGCGGGGAGCACCGGGGAGCTGTTTTTT. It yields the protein CASSYVAGSTGELFF.

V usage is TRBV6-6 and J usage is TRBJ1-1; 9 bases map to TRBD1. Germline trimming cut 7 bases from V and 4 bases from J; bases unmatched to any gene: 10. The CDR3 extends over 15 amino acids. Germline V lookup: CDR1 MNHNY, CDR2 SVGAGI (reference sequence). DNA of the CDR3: TGTGCCAGCAAGGGGGGCGCGGGACAGGGCACTGAAGCTTTCTTT. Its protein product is CASKGGAGQGTEAFF.

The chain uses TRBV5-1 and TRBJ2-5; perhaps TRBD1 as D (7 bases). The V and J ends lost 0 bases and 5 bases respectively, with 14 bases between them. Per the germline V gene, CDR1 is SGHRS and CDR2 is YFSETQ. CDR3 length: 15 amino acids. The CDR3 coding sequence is TGCGCCAGCAGCTTGGTGCAGGGGGGCGGCGAGACCCAGTACTTC. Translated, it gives CASSLVQGGGETQYF.

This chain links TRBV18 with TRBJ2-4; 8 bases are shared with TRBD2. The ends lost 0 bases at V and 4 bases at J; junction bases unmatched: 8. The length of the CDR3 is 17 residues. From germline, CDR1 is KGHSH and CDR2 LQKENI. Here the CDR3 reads CASSPPREGESKNIQYF. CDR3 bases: TGTGCCAGCTCACCACCCCGGGAGGGGGAATCTAAAAACATTCAGTACTTC.

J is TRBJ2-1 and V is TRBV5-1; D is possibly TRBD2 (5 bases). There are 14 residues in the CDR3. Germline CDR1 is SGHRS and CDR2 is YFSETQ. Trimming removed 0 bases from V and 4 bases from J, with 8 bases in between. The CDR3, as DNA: TGCGCCAGCAGCTTGGTGGAGGTTTACAATGAGCAGTTCTTC. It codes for CASSLVEVYNEQFF. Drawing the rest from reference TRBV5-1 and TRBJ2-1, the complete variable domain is KAGVTQTPRYLIKTRGQQVTLSCSPISGHRSVSWYQQTPGQGLQFLFEYFSETQRNKGNFPGRFSGRQFSNSRSEMNVSTLELGDSALYLCASSLVEVYNEQFFGPGTRLTVL.

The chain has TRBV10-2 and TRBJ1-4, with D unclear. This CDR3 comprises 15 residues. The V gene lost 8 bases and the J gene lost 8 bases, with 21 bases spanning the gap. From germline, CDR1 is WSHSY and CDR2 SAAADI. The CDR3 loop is CASRDSWGGNEKLFF. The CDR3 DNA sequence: TGCGCCAGCCGAGACTCGTGGGGAGGTAACGAAAAACTGTTTTTT.

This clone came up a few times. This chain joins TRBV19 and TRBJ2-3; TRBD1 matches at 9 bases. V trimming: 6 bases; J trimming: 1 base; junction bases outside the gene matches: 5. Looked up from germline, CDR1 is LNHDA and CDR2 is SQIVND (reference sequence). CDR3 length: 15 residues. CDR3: CASRDRGTGTDTQYF. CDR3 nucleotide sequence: TGTGCCAGTAGGGACAGGGGAACTGGCACAGATACGCAGTATTTT.

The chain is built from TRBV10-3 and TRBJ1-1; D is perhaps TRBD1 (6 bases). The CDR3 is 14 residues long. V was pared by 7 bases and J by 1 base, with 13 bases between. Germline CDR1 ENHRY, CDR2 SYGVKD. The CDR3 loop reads CAITSGQTNTEAFF. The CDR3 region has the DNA TGTGCCATCACTTCAGGACAGACGAACACTGAAGCTTTCTTT.

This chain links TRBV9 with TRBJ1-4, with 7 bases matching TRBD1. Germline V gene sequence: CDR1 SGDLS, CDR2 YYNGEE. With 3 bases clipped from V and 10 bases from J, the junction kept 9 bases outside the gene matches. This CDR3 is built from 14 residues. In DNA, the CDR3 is TGTGCCAGCAGCGCCCGGACAGGCGGAGGAAAACTGTTTTTT. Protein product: CASSARTGGGKLFF.

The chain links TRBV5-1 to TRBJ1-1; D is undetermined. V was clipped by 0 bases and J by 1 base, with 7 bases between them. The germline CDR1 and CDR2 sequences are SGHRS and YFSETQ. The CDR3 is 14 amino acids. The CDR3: CASSLAAANTEAFF. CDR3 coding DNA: TGCGCCAGCAGCTTGGCCGCGGCGAACACTGAAGCTTTCTTT.

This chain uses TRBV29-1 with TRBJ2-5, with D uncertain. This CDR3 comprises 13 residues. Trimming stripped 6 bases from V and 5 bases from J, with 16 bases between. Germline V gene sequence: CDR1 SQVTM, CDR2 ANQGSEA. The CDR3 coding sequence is TGCAGCGTAGGGCCCGGATCCAGGGAGACCCAGTACTTC. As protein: CSVGPGSRETQYF. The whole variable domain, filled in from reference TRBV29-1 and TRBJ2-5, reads SAVISQKPSRDICQRGTSLTIQCQVDSQVTMMFWYRQQPGQSLTLIATANQGSEATYESGFVIDKFPISRPNLTFSTLTVSNMSPEDSSIYLCSVGPGSRETQYFGPGTRLLVL.

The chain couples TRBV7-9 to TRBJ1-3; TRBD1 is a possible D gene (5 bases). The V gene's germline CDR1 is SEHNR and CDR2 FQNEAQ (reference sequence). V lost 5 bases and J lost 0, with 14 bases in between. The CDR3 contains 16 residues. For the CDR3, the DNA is TGTGCCAGCAGCCCGAAGACAGCGGGCTCTGGAAACACCATATATTTT. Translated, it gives CASSPKTAGSGNTIYF.

CDR3 in amino acids: CASSHLTDNEQFF. In nucleotides, the CDR3 is TGTGCCAGCAGCCACCTGACGGACAATGAGCAGTTCTTC. The chain couples TRBV6-1 to TRBJ2-1; D gene uncertain. The CDR3 is 13 amino acids. V lost 6 bases to trimming and J lost 5 bases, with 11 bases between them. Germline loops: CDR1 MNHNS, CDR2 SASEGT.

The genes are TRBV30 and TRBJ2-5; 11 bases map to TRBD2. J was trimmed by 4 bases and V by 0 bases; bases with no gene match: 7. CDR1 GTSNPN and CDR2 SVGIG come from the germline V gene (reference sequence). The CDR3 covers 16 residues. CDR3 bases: TGTGCCTGGAGTGTATGGGCTAGCGGGAGGTCAGAGACCCAGTACTTC. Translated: CAWSVWASGRSETQYF.

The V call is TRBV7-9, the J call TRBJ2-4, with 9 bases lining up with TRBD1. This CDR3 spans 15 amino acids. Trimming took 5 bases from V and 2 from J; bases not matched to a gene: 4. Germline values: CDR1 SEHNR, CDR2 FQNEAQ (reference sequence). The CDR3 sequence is CASSRTGDSKNIQYF. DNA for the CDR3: TGTGCCAGCAGCCGGACAGGGGATTCCAAAAACATTCAGTACTTC. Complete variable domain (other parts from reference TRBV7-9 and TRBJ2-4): DTGVSQNPRHKITKRGQNVTFRCDPISEHNRLYWYRQTLGQGPEFLTYFQNEAQLEKSRLLSDRFSAERPKGSFSTLEIQRTEQGDSAMYLCASSRTGDSKNIQYFGAGTRLSVL.

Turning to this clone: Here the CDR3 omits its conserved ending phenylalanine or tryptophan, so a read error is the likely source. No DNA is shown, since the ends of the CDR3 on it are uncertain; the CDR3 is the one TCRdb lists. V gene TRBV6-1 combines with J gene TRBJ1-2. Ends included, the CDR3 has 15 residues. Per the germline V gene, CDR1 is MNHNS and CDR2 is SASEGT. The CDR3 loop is CASSEALHRPSLALG.